What follows is one T cell receptor (beta chain) and its context. Its antigen is unknown. This sample stems from a study of OX40 agonist ivuxolimab in advanced cancers. Study-wide results and limits: Relative to CD4+ cells, CD8+ T cells on average had more expanded clones. Clones of CD4+ and CD8+ blood T cells grew by week 6 at doses of 0.1 to 3.0 mg/kg.

The table came from immunoSEQ multiplex PCR; TCRdb's copy has only in-frame clones and leaves some out. The sample includes about 63,000 clones, about 89% seen only once; the top ten take around 3.9%. Germline V gives CDR1 MGHRA, CDR2 YSYEKL. The CDR3 has 13 amino acids. The V gene lost 3 bases and the J gene lost 16 bases, with 19 bases spanning the gap. Here the sequenced sample was CD4+ or CD8+ T cells sorted from blood, taken in a trial of the OX40 agonist ivuxolimab. The chain uses TRBV4-1 and TRBJ2-1; TRBD2 is a possible D gene (7 bases). This sequence was found in an adult with an advanced solid tumor such as melanoma, head and neck, liver or kidney cancer. Here the CDR3 reads CASSHGPGGGAFF. The DNA of the CDR3 is TGCGCCAGCAGCCATGGGCCCGGAGGGGGGGCCTTCTTC.